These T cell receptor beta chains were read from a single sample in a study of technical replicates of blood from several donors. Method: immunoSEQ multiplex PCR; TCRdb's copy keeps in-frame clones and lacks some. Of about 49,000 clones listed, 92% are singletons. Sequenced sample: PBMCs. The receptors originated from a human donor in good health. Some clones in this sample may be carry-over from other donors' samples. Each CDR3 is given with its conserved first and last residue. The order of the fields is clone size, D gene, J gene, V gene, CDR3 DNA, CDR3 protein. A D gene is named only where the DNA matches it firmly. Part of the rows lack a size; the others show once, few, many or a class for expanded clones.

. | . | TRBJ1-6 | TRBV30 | TGTGCCTGGAGTTCCGGGTTGAGTTCACCCCTCCACTTT | CAWSSGLSSPLHF
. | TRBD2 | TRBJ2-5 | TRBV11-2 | TGTGCCAGCAGCCCGATAGCCTCTAGCGGGGGGGTAGAGACCCAGTACTTC | CASSPIASSGGVETQYF
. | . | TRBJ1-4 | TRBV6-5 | TGTGCCAGCAGTTACTCTCGCCAGTTTAATGAAAAACTGTTTTTT | CASSYSRQFNEKLFF
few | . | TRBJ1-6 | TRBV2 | TGTGCCAGCAGTGATTTTCCTTATCTGCAGGGTCTTAATTCACCCCTCCACTTT | CASSDFPYLQGLNSPLHF
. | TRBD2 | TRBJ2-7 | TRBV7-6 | TGTGCCAGCAGCTCGCCGGGGGGGGACGAGCAGTACTTC | CASSSPGGDEQYF
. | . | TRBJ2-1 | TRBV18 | TGTGCCAGCTCACCTCCTCAGGACTCCTACAATGAGCAGTTCTTC | CASSPPQDSYNEQFF
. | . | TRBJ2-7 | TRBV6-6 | TGTGCCAGCAGCGACAGTACCAAGGCCTACGAGCAGTACTTC | CASSDSTKAYEQYF
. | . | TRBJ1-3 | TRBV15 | TGTGCCACCACCCTTGGAAGGGGGAACACCATATATTTT | CATTLGRGNTIYF
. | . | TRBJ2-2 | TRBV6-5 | TGTGCCAGCAGTTACCGTGGGGAGCTGTTTTTT | CASSYRGELFF
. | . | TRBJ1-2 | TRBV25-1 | TGTGCCAGCAGTGAAACAGCTCGTAACTATGGCTACACCTTC | CASSETARNYGYTF
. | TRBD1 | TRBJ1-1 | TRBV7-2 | TGTGCCAGCAGCCAGACAGGGGTAGAGTTGGCTTTCTTT | CASSQTGVELAFF
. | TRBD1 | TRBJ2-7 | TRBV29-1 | TGCAGCGTTGAAGAGGGACAGGGGGCAGCCGAGCAGTACTTC | CSVEEGQGAAEQYF
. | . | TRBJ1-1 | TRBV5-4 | TGTGCCAGCAGCTTGGCTACTGGTATCGTTTTAACCACTGAAGCTTTCTTT | CASSLATGIVLTTEAFF
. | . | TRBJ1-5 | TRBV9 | TGTGCCAGCAGCCCCCAGGGCTGGGGCAATCAGCCCCAGCATTTT | CASSPQGWGNQPQHF